This TCR beta chain was captured by sequencing in a study of regulatory T cells in long-lasting Graves disease. Specified time point: newly diagnosed GD, antithyroid drugs for less than 3 months. Extracted RNA from PBMCs served as the source of the TCR library. Construction of TCR beta libraries relied on iRepertoire HTBI primers and on Arm-PCR targeting CDR3 regions. TCRdb reprocessed the multiplex PCR reads with MiXCR, giving one entry per CDR3 protein. This sample has approximately 400,000 distinct CDR3 sequences, with about 15% found just once. At least ten counts were recorded for this clonotype. After removal of 7 bases from V and 3 bases from J, the junction contained 4 bases not matched to a gene. Germline loops: CDR1 MNHEY, CDR2 SMNVEV (reference sequence). The CDR3 has 15 residues. The sample also formed part of further work on T cells in Graves' hyperthyroidism and ophthalmopathy.

The starting material was peripheral blood mononuclear cells (PBMCs), obtained at new diagnosis, from a patient treated with antithyroid drugs. The J gene is TRBJ2-7, the V gene TRBV27; 15 positions match TRBD2. The sequence came from a woman aged 25-40 years with Graves disease. CDR3 bases: TGTGCCAGCACCCCGGGACTAGCGGGAGGCTACGAGCAGTACTTC. Its translation: CASTPGLAGGYEQYF.